What follows are 19 T cell receptor beta chains derived from one specimen sequenced in a study of T cells in Graves' hyperthyroidism and ophthalmopathy (dated by TCRdb to between 2018 and 2020). The library was obtained by multiplex PCR. Sequencing used an Illumina HiSeq 2000. TCR beta CDR3 regions were amplified from RNA transcripts. The first round of RT-PCR for the TCR CDR3 was performed with the HTBI primer set and the Qiagen OneStep RT-PCR kit. TCRdb took the public reads, trimmed them with fastp at Q25, ran MiXCR for clone calling and kept in-frame beta chains. Rows merge per CDR3 protein into single entries with the most common DNA and genes. Present in this sample are around 340,000 distinct CDR3 sequences, around a sixth of which were seen just once. Together, the top ten hold around 54% of the sample. Sequencing was carried out using blood. These TCRs come from a woman aged 45-65 years with Graves' hyperthyroidism.

The genes are TRBV2 and TRBJ1-2; unclear D gene. The CDR3 spans 14 residues. The V end lost 4 bases, the J end lost 7 bases, and 16 bases lay between the germline ends. Germline loops: CDR1 SNHLY, CDR2 FYNNEI. The chain's CDR3 is CASSAPDRVVGYTF. The CDR3 region has the DNA TGTGCCAGCAGTGCCCCGGATAGGGTGGTTGGCTACACCTTC.

Only a few counts were recorded for this clonotype. J is TRBJ1-6 and V is TRBV14; D unclear. Trimming cost V 2 bases and J 7 bases, with 21 bases left between them. The CDR3 is 18 amino acids. Germline loops: CDR1 SGHDN, CDR2 FVKESK. This CDR3 is CASSQKPPHPSRNSPLHF. The CDR3 coding sequence is TGTGCCAGCAGCCAAAAGCCTCCTCACCCCTCAAGAAATTCACCCCTCCACTTT. Full variable domain (rest looked up from reference TRBV14 and TRBJ1-6): EAGVTQFPSHSVIEKGQTVTLRCDPISGHDNLYWYRRVMGKEIKFLLHFVKESKQDESGMPNNRFLAERTGGTYSTLKVQPAELEDSGVYFCASSQKPPHPSRNSPLHFGNGTRLTVT.

The chain recombines TRBV19 with TRBJ2-5; no clear D. Looked up from germline, CDR1 is LNHDA and CDR2 is SQIVND (reference sequence). Trimming took off 2 bases at V and 2 bases at J, with 12 bases between the two ends. There are 15 residues in the CDR3. This CDR3 reads CASSISGLIQETQYF. Here the CDR3 DNA reads TGTGCCAGTAGTATATCCGGCTTGATACAAGAGACCCAGTACTTC. Full variable domain (missing parts from reference TRBV19 and TRBJ2-5): DGGITQSPKYLFRKEGQNVTLSCEQNLNHDAMYWYRQDPGQGLRLIYYSQIVNDFQKGDIAEGYSVSREKKESFPLTVTSAQKNPTAFYLCASSISGLIQETQYFGPGTRLLVL.

The rearrangement joins TRBV30 to TRBJ2-1; 9 bases are shared with TRBD2. Unmatched junction bases numbered 4, after V lost 0 bases and J lost 4 bases. This CDR3 spans 15 amino acids. Germline-derived CDR1 and CDR2 are GTSNPN and SVGIG (reference sequence). CDR3 residues: CAWSVLSGRYNEQFF. The CDR3 nucleotides read TGTGCCTGGAGTGTACTGAGCGGGAGGTACAATGAGCAGTTCTTC.

A few counts support this clonotype. This chain joins TRBV5-1 and TRBJ2-2, with D perhaps matching TRBD1 or TRBD2 (6 bases each). Trimming took 2 bases from V and 5 from J, leaving 16 bases between them. The CDR3 covers 16 residues. Germline CDR1 and CDR2: SGHRS and YFSETQ. The CDR3 DNA reads as TGCGCCAGCAGCTTAACGTCGGGGGCGCGAACCGGGGAGCTGTTTTTT. This codes for CASSLTSGARTGELFF. The complete variable domain, with remaining parts taken from reference TRBV5-1 and TRBJ2-2, reads KAGVTQTPRYLIKTRGQQVTLSCSPISGHRSVSWYQQTPGQGLQFLFEYFSETQRNKGNFPGRFSGRQFSNSRSEMNVSTLELGDSALYLCASSLTSGARTGELFFGEGSRLTVL.

This clonotype was seen ten or more times. The genes are TRBV7-2 and TRBJ2-7; 9 nucleotides match TRBD2. Trimming at V came to 1 base and at J to 3 bases, leaving 4 bases not matched to a gene. CDR3 length: 15 amino acids. Germline V gives CDR1 SGHTA, CDR2 FQGNSA. CDR3 nucleotide sequence: TGTGCCAGCAGCTTAGATCGCGGGAGGGACTACGAGCAGTACTTC. Its protein is CASSLDRGRDYEQYF.

This clonotype was seen only a few times. The rearrangement links TRBV7-9 to TRBJ1-5; 9 nucleotides align to TRBD1. With V trimmed by 1 base and J by 6 bases, 7 bases remained unmatched. CDR3 length: 16 amino acids. Germline V gives CDR1 SEHNR, CDR2 FQNEAQ (reference sequence). This CDR3 is CASSLGTGAGRQPQHF. CDR3 coding DNA: TGTGCCAGCAGCTTAGGGACAGGGGCGGGTCGTCAGCCCCAGCATTTT.

This clonotype has just a few counts. The rearrangement joins TRBV29-1 to TRBJ2-1; 7 bases match TRBD2. V was clipped by 4 bases and J by 3 bases; unmatched bases: 3. The CDR3 length is 13 residues. Germline CDR1 reads SQVTM; CDR2 reads ANQGSEA. The CDR3 sequence: CSVGLADYNEQFF. In nucleotides, the CDR3 is TGCAGCGTTGGGCTAGCGGACTACAATGAGCAGTTCTTC.

The chain has TRBV19 and TRBJ1-2; TRBD1 agrees at 12 bases. CDR1 and CDR2 from the germline V gene are LNHDA and SQIVND (reference sequence). Unmatched junction bases numbered 7, after V lost 7 bases and J lost 4 bases. The CDR3 loop spans 15 amino acids. This chain's CDR3 is CASTPGQGASYGYTF. The CDR3 DNA is TGTGCCAGTACACCGGGACAGGGGGCTTCCTATGGCTACACCTTC.

This clonotype has at least ten counts. The CDR3 loop is CASSGAGNTEAFF. In DNA, the CDR3 is TGTGCCAGCAGCGGGGCGGGGAACACTGAAGCTTTCTTT. This chain links TRBV2 with TRBJ1-1, with D perhaps matching TRBD1 (5 bases). The CDR3 totals 13 residues. The germline CDR1 and CDR2 sequences are SNHLY and FYNNEI. The V and J ends lost 6 bases and 1 base respectively, with 9 bases between them.

This clonotype has a count of ten or more. This sequence joins TRBV5-1 and TRBJ1-6; D unclear. The V and J ends lost 4 bases and 7 bases respectively, with 12 bases between them. Germline CDR1 reads SGHRS; CDR2 reads YFSETQ. CDR3 length: 14 residues. The CDR3 region is CASSGGKGNSPLHF. CDR3 sequence (DNA): TGCGCCAGCAGCGGTGGGAAAGGGAATTCACCCCTCCACTTT.

The chain recombines TRBV29-1 with TRBJ2-5; a possible D gene is TRBD1 (6 bases). The CDR3 has 11 residues. The germline CDR1 and CDR2 sequences are SQVTM and ANQGSEA. V dropped 7 bases and J dropped 4 bases, with 10 bases sitting between them. The CDR3 reads CSGQTGETQYF. CDR3 sequence (DNA): TGCAGCGGGCAGACAGGAGAGACCCAGTACTTC.

This clonotype has a count of ten or more. V and J are TRBV30 and TRBJ2-3; D is undetermined. Germline loops: CDR1 GTSNPN, CDR2 SVGIG (reference sequence). V lost 0 bases, J lost 3 bases, and 25 bases lay in between. The CDR3 contains 19 residues. The CDR3 loop reads CAWSVPPGSARLTTDTQYF. For the CDR3, the DNA is TGTGCCTGGAGTGTCCCCCCGGGCAGTGCGAGGTTAACGACAGATACGCAGTATTTT. The full variable domain, completed using reference TRBV30 and TRBJ2-3, is SQTIHQWPATLVQPVGSPLSLECTVEGTSNPNLYWYRQAAGRGLQLLFYSVGIGQISSEVPQNLSASRPQDRQFILSSKKLLLSDSGFYLCAWSVPPGSARLTTDTQYFGPGTRLTVL.

At least ten counts were recorded for this clonotype. The gene calls are TRBV2 and TRBJ2-7; perhaps TRBD1 as D (6 bases). Germline CDR1 is SNHLY and CDR2 is FYNNEI. The CDR3 length is 14 residues. V was clipped by 7 bases and J by 0 bases, with 13 bases between them. The CDR3 nucleotides are TGTGCCAGCATCATACAGGGTAACTCCTACGAGCAGTACTTC. This encodes CASIIQGNSYEQYF.

Many counts were recorded for this clonotype. The rearrangement links TRBV3-1 to TRBJ1-1, with 7 bases matching TRBD1. J was trimmed by 4 bases and V by 6 bases; bases with no gene match: 5. CDR3 length: 13 amino acids. Germline V lookup: CDR1 LGHDT, CDR2 YNNKEL (reference sequence). In DNA form, the CDR3 reads TGTGCCAGCAGGGCTCAGGGGGGCACTGAAGCTTTCTTT. Its protein is CASRAQGGTEAFF. The entire variable domain, with the rest obtained from reference TRBV3-1 and TRBJ1-1, is as follows: DTAVSQTPKYLVTQMGNDKSIKCEQNLGHDTMYWYKQDSKKFLKIMFSYNNKELIINETVPNRFSPKSPDKAHLNLHINSLELGDSAVYFCASRAQGGTEAFFGQGTRLTVV.

This chain joins TRBV7-9 and TRBJ2-3; 8 nucleotides line up with TRBD2. Germline V gene lookup returns CDR1 SEHNR and CDR2 FQNEAQ (reference sequence). The CDR3 runs 13 residues. V dropped 10 bases and J dropped 3; count of bases not matched to a gene: 6. The CDR3 reads CATRSGVTDTQYF. The DNA for the CDR3 is TGTGCCACACGTAGCGGGGTTACAGATACGCAGTATTTT.

This clonotype was counted a single time. For the CDR3, the DNA is TGTGCCAGTAATGGACCGATGAACACTGAAGCTTTCTTT. Translated: CASNGPMNTEAFF. V is TRBV19 and J is TRBJ1-1; no clear D gene. The ends were cut back, 7 bases at V and 0 bases at J, with 9 bases in the middle. Germline-derived CDR1 and CDR2 are LNHDA and SQIVND (reference sequence). CDR3 size: 13 residues.

This clonotype was seen a few times. One junction end disagrees with the germline gene, perhaps due to a read error. The rearrangement joins TRBV6-2 or TRBV6-3 to TRBJ2-6; 8 nucleotides agree with TRBD1. The CDR3 extends over 16 amino acids. CDR1 is MNHEY and CDR2 is SVGEGT in the germline V gene. The chain's CDR3 is CASRTGAGSGANALTF. CDR3 DNA sequence: TGTGCCAGCAGGACAGGGGCGGGGTCTGGGGCCAACGCCCTGACTTTC.

In its sample, this clonotype was seen a few times. V gene TRBV20-1 combines with J gene TRBJ2-3; D call uncertain. From germline, CDR1 is DFQATT and CDR2 SNEGSKA (reference sequence). The CDR3 length is 11 residues. Trimming took 6 bases from V and 2 from J, leaving 6 bases between them. The CDR3 DNA sequence: TGCAGTGCCCTATACACAGATACGCAGTATTTT. Translated: CSALYTDTQYF.